The 5 T cell receptor beta chains below come from one sample, sequenced in a study of blood T cell repertoires in COVID-19 (dated by TCRdb to between 2020 and 2021). Receptor libraries were prepared by the immunoSEQ multiplex PCR assay. Sourced from immuneACCESS, this table was stored by TCRdb with only in-frame sequences that have V and J called. A share of the clones is absent; for the studies checked, an unresolved V gene accounts for under half, and the remainder has no known explanation. For this sample there are 150,000 to 200,000 clones; roughly four fifths appear just once. The top ten hold around 7.3% of the sample. Material for sequencing was peripheral blood. The receptor set was obtained from a woman in her 70s with COVID-19, enrolled during active disease.

This rearrangement joins TRBV6-5 to TRBJ2-1; 8 bases are shared with TRBD1. Per the germline V gene, CDR1 is MNHEY and CDR2 is SVGAGI. V shed 5 bases and J 6 bases; nucleotides not matched to a gene: 9. This CDR3 contains 15 residues. CDR3 coding DNA: TGTGCCAGCAGTCCTTGGTCGGGACAGGCCAATGAGCAGTTCTTC. This codes for CASSPWSGQANEQFF.

As to this clone: Other DNA sequences in this sample translate to the same CDR3. The chain couples TRBV5-1 to TRBJ2-7, with TRBD1 matching 10 bases. V trimming: 5 bases; J trimming: 2 bases; junction bases outside the gene matches: 4. In germline, CDR1 is SGHRS, CDR2 YFSETQ. There are 14 residues in the CDR3. DNA of the CDR3: TGCGCCAGCAGTTCAGGACAGGGGGCCTACGAGCAGTACTTC. This encodes CASSSGQGAYEQYF. Using reference TRBV5-1 and TRBJ2-7 for the parts outside the CDR3, the full variable domain is KAGVTQTPRYLIKTRGQQVTLSCSPISGHRSVSWYQQTPGQGLQFLFEYFSETQRNKGNFPGRFSGRQFSNSRSEMNVSTLELGDSALYLCASSSGQGAYEQYFGPGTRLTVT.

The chain is built from TRBV24-1 and TRBJ1-5; possible D gene TRBD1, 6 bases. The V gene's germline CDR1 is KGHDR and CDR2 SFDVKD. This CDR3 comprises 19 residues. V was shortened by 4 bases and J by 2 bases, with 23 bases between the two germline ends. CDR3 in amino acids: CATSEGDTQTPVGNQPQHF. CDR3 DNA: TGTGCCACCAGTGAGGGGGACACCCAGACCCCAGTGGGCAATCAGCCCCAGCATTTT.

The chain has TRBV7-9 and TRBJ1-5, with D perhaps matching TRBD1 (6 bases). The length of the CDR3 is 14 residues. Trimming took 5 bases from V and 4 from J, leaving 12 bases between them. Germline V gene data show CDR1 as SEHNR and CDR2 as FQNEAQ (reference sequence). CDR3 sequence: CASSPGTSNQPQHF. The CDR3 DNA is TGTGCCAGCAGCCCAGGGACATCAAATCAGCCCCAGCATTTT.

The sample holds a few counts of this clone. The CDR3: CSVETGEWDQPQHF. Here the CDR3 DNA reads TGCAGCGTCGAGACAGGGGAATGGGATCAGCCCCAGCATTTT. V is TRBV29-1 and J is TRBJ1-5; 8 bases match TRBD1. The CDR3 covers 14 residues. The V segment lost 6 bases and the J segment 5 bases; nucleotides outside the gene matches: 9. Germline V gene lookup returns CDR1 SQVTM and CDR2 ANQGSEA. Variable domain in full (rest from reference TRBV29-1 and TRBJ1-5): SAVISQKPSRDICQRGTSLTIQCQVDSQVTMMFWYRQQPGQSLTLIATANQGSEATYESGFVIDKFPISRPNLTFSTLTVSNMSPEDSSIYLCSVETGEWDQPQHFGDGTRLSIL.